This T cell receptor (beta chain) was retrieved from a study of CD4 and CD8 cells across lung adenocarcinoma regions. Localized lung adenocarcinoma, a non-small cell lung cancer, affected the donors. From the PCR reads, TCRdb called clonotypes with MiXCR, one entry per CDR3 protein. Counted here are around 15,000 distinct CDR3 sequences, around 45% occurring once; the ten biggest clones make up roughly a sixth. This CDR3 contains 13 residues. V shed 3 bases and J shed 3 bases, with 8 bases lying between them. Looked up from germline, CDR1 is SGHVS and CDR2 is FNYEAQ. This receptor was taken from a male donor with lung adenocarcinoma. The CD4 and CD8 labels of this study may be unreliable. V usage is TRBV7-6 and J usage is TRBJ2-5; D is unclear. Sequences were obtained from CD4+ T cells from the center of a lung tumor. The CDR3: CASSFSDEETQYF. The CDR3 bases are TGTGCCAGCAGCTTCTCTGATGAAGAGACCCAGTACTTC.